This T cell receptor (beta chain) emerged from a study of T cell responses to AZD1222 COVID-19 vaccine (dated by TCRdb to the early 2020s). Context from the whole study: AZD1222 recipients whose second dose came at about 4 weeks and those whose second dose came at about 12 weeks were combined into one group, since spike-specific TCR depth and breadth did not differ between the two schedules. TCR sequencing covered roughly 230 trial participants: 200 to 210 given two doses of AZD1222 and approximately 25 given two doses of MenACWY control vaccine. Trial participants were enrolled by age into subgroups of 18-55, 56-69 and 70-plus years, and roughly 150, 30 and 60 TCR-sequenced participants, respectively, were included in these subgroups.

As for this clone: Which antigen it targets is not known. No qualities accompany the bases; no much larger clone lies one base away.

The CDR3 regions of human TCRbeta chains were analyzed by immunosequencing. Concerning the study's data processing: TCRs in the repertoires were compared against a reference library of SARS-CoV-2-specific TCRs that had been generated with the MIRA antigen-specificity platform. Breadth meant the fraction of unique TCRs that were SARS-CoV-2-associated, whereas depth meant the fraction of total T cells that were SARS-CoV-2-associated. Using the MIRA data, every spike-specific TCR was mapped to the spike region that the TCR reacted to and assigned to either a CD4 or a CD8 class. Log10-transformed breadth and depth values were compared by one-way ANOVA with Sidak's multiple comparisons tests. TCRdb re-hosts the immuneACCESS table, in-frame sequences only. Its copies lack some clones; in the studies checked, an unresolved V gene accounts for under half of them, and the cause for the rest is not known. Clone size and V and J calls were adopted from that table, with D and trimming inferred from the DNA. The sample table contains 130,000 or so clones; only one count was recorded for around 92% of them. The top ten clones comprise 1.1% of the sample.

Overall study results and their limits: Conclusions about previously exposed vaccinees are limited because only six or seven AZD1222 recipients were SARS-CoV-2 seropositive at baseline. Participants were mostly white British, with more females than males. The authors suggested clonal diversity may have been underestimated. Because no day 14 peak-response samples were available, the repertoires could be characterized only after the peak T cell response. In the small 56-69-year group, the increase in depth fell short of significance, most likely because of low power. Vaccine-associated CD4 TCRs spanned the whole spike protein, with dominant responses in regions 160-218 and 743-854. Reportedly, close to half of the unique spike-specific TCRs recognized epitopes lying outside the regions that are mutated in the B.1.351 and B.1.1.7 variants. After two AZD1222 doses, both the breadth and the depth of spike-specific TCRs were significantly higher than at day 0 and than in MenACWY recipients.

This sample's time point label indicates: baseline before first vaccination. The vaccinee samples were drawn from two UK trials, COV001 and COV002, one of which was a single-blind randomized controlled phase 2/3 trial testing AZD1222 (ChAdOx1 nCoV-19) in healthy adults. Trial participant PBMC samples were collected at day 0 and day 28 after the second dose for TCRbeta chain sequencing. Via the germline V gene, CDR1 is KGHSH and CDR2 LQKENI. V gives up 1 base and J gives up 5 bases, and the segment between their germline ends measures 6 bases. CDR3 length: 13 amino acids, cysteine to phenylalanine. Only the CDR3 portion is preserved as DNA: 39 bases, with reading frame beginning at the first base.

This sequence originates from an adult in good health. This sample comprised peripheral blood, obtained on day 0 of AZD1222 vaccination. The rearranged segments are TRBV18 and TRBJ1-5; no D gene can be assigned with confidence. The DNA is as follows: TGTGCCAGCTCACCACAGGGTCATCAGCCCCAGCATTTT. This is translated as CASSPQGHQPQHF. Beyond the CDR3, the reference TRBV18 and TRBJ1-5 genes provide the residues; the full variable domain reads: NAGVMQNPRHLVRRRGQEARLRCSPMKGHSHVYWYRQLPEEGLKFMVYLQKENIIDESGMPKERFSAEFPKEGPSILRIQQVVRGDSAAYFCASSPQGHQPQHFGDGTRLSIL.